This T cell receptor beta chain was sequenced for a study of blood T cell repertoires in COVID-19. TCRdb's table, derived via immunoSEQ multiplex PCR, lists solely in-frame clones and lacks some. The sample gives some 220,000 clones, 80% to 90% of which show up once; roughly 3.4% is in the top ten. Germline CDR1 reads SGHKS; CDR2 reads YYEKEE (reference sequence). The CDR3 totals 13 residues. V dropped 2 bases and J dropped 1 base, with 6 bases sitting between them. The sequence was obtained from a woman in her 40s with acute COVID-19. Material: PBMCs or T cells enriched from blood (not recorded which). J is TRBJ1-2 and V is TRBV5-5; D ambiguous. This CDR3 is CASSFNSNYGYTF. CDR3 in DNA: TGTGCCAGCAGCTTCAACAGTAACTATGGCTACACCTTC.